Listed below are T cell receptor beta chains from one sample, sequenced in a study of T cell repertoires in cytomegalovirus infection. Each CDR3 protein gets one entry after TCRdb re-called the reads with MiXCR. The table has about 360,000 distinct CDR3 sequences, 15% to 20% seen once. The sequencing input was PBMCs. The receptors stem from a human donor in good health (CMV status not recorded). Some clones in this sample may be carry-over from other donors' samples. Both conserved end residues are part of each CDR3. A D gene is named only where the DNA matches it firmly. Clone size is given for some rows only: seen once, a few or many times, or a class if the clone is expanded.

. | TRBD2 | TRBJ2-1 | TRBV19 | TGTGCCAGTAGTATAGATTCAACTAGCGGGGGCCCCTACAATGAGCAGTTCTTC | CASSIDSTSGGPYNEQFF
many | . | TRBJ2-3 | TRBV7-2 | TGTGCCAGCAGCAGGCCCTCGGGGGTCACGGGCCCCACAGATACGCAGTATTTT | CASSRPSGVTGPTDTQYF
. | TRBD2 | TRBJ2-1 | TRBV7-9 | TGTGCCAGCAGCTTAGTAGCGGGACCTGAGCAGTTCTTC | CASSLVAGPEQFF
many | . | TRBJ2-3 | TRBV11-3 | TGTGCCAGCAGCTTAGGTCCAGCGTGGGGGACAGATACGCAGTATTTT | CASSLGPAWGTDTQYF
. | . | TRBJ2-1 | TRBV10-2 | TGCGCCAGCAGTGAGTCGGTGTGGGGGGGCCAGTATGAGCAGTTCTTC | CASSESVWGGQYEQFF
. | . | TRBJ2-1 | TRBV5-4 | TGTGCCAGCAGACAAGGAACCGACTCGTACAATGAGCAGTTCTTC | CASRQGTDSYNEQFF
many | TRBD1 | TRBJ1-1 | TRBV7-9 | TGTGCCAGCATTGCCTCCGAGACAGGGGGCTACACTGAAGCTTTCTTT | CASIASETGGYTEAFF
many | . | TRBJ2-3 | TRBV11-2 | TGTGCCAGCAGCTTAGGGGAGGGGGGAGGGACAGATACGCAGTATTTT | CASSLGEGGGTDTQYF
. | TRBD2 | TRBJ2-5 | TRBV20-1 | TGCAGTGCTAGAGTGTCTAGCGGGAGGGCCGTCGAGACCCAGTACTTC | CSARVSSGRAVETQYF
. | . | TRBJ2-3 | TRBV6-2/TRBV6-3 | TGTGCCAGCAGTTACTCTATCTCGGGTCAGGGAACCGCAGATACGCAGTATTTT | CASSYSISGQGTADTQYF
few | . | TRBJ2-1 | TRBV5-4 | TGTGCCAGCACGACGGTACATTTCGATGAGCAGTTCTTC | CASTTVHFDEQFF
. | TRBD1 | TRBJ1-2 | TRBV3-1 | TGTGCCAGCAGCTACAGGGGACCCTATGGCTACACCTTC | CASSYRGPYGYTF
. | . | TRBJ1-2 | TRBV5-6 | TGTGCCAGCAGCTTGGGTTTGGGGGACTATGGCTACACCTTC | CASSLGLGDYGYTF
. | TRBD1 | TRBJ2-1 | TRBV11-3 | TGTGCCAGCAGCTCGAGGACAGGGGCCGAGCAGTTCTTC | CASSSRTGAEQFF
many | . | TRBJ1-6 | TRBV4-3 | TGCGCCAGCAGCCTAGAATTTAGGGGGGCTCCTTTTAATTCACCCCTCCACTTT | CASSLEFRGAPFNSPLHF
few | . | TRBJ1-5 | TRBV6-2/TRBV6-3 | TGTGCCAGCAGTTACCGACGGGGCCCTCAGCCCCAGCATTTT | CASSYRRGPQPQHF
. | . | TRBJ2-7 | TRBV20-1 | TGCAGTGCGAAGGCGGGGTTCTACGAGCAGTACTTC | CSAKAGFYEQYF
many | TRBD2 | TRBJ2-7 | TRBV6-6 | TGTGCCAGCAGACGTGGGGGGGAGTCGGGCGAGCAGTACTTC | CASRRGGESGEQYF
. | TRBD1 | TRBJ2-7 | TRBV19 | TGTGCCAGTTCCGCGGGACAGGGAAGCTCCTACGAGCAGTACTTC | CASSAGQGSSYEQYF
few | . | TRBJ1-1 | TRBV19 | TGTGCCAGTAGTATACCCACAGTGAACACTGAAGCTTTCTTT | CASSIPTVNTEAFF
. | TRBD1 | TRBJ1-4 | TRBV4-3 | TGCGCCAGCAGCCTTAATCCCGGACAGGGAGTGTTTTTT | CASSLNPGQGVFF
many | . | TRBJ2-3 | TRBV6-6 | TGTGCCAGCAGTTTCGAGGGATCCGGACAGTTTCGTGATACGCAGTATTTT | CASSFEGSGQFRDTQYF
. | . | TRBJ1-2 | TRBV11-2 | TGTGCCAGCAGTATTTACCGAGGTGGCTACACCTTC | CASSIYRGGYTF
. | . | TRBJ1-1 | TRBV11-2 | TGTGCCAGCAGCTTGGGGGGGACGTACACTGAAGCTTTCTTT | CASSLGGTYTEAFF
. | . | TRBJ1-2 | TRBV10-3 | TGTGCCATCAGCGAGATACAGGGAAGGTATGGCTACACCTTC | CAISEIQGRYGYTF
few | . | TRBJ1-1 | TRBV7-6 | TGTGCCAGCAGCTTGCGAGGCAGGGAGGACACTGAAGCTTTCTTT | CASSLRGREDTEAFF